A single sample is the source of the 17 T cell receptor beta chains below, sequenced in a study of blood T cells in healthy people across ages. Through a sample-barcoded 5' primer and a J-beta primer mix, a second PCR was run for roughly 6 to 11 cycles. TCRdb re-called the 5' RACE reads through MiXCR, storing one row per CDR3 protein. The sample contains about 2 million distinct CDR3 sequences, 40% to 55% of which appear only once. Sequencing was carried out using blood. These receptors were obtained from a woman between 40 and 50 years old in good health.

This clonotype was seen a few times. The gene calls are TRBV3-1 and TRBJ2-5; no clear D gene. Per germline, CDR1 LGHDT and CDR2 YNNKEL (reference sequence). The CDR3 has 17 residues. V was shortened by 0 bases and J by 1 base, with 15 bases between the two germline ends. Here the CDR3 reads CASSQDMQPITQETQYF. The CDR3 coding sequence is TGTGCCAGCAGCCAAGATATGCAGCCTATTACCCAAGAGACCCAGTACTTC.

The CDR3: CASSNRMSYEQYF. The CDR3, as DNA: TGTGCCAGCAGTAACAGGATGAGCTACGAGCAGTACTTC. The chain uses TRBV6-2 or TRBV6-3 and TRBJ2-7; D possibly corresponds to TRBD1 (5 bases). The CDR3 runs to 13 residues. The ends were cut back, 5 bases at V and 3 bases at J, with 11 bases in the middle. CDR1 is MNHEY and CDR2 is SVGEGT in the germline V gene.

The chain uses TRBV25-1 and TRBJ2-3; the D gene could be TRBD1 or TRBD2 (6 bases each). The germline V gene encodes CDR1 MGHDK and CDR2 SYGVNS. The CDR3 extends over 14 amino acids. The germline V and J ends were trimmed by 6 bases and 5 bases, with 15 bases remaining between them. In DNA, the CDR3 is TGTGCCAGCAGAAGGAGGGGGGAGGAAGATACGCAGTATTTT. Protein product: CASRRRGEEDTQYF.

The J gene is TRBJ2-1, the V gene TRBV28; 8 bases fit TRBD1. Germline assignment: CDR1 MDHEN and CDR2 SYDVKM. There are 15 residues in the CDR3. V lost 4 bases and J lost 10; bases outside the gene matches: 12. The CDR3 DNA sequence: TGTGCCAGCAGTTCTCCGGACAGGGCATACTACGAGCAGTTCTTC. This gives the protein CASSSPDRAYYEQFF.

J is TRBJ2-7 and V is TRBV29-1; the D gene could be TRBD1 or TRBD2 (5 bases each). Looked up from germline, CDR1 is SQVTM and CDR2 is ANQGSEA. The CDR3 consists of 13 residues. The V gene lost 3 bases and the J gene lost 5 bases, with 14 bases spanning the gap. CDR3 sequence (DNA): TGCAGCGTTGACCCGGGACCTCCGGACGAGCAGTACTTC. It translates to CSVDPGPPDEQYF.

The CDR3 is CSARDPGVASEKLFF. The CDR3 DNA reads TGCAGTGCTAGAGATCCAGGGGTGGCGAGTGAAAAACTGTTTTTT. The rearrangement joins TRBV20-1 to TRBJ1-4, with D tentatively TRBD1 (6 bases). Germline V gene data show CDR1 as DFQATT and CDR2 as SNEGSKA (reference sequence). V lost 0 bases and J lost 7, with 15 bases in between. The CDR3 runs 15 residues.

The rearrangement links TRBV7-2 to TRBJ2-1; D might be TRBD1 or TRBD2, each matching 6 bases. Trimming cost V 5 bases and J 6 bases, with 17 bases left between them. Germline-derived CDR1 and CDR2 are SGHTA and FQGNSA. This CDR3 is 15 amino acids long. The CDR3 loop is CASSRRRGVGNEQFF. DNA of the CDR3: TGTGCCAGCAGCCGGAGGAGGGGGGTAGGCAATGAGCAGTTCTTC.

This clonotype was detected a few times. The J gene is TRBJ2-5, the V gene TRBV27, with 8 bases aligning to TRBD1. CDR1 MNHEY and CDR2 SMNVEV come from the germline V gene (reference sequence). CDR3 length equals 17 residues. V was clipped by 9 bases and J by 2 bases; unmatched bases: 17. The CDR3 DNA follows: TGTGCCAGTCTCGGGACAGGCCAGAATAGGCAACAAGAGACCCAGTACTTC. Translated: CASLGTGQNRQQETQYF.

This clonotype showed up just a few times. CDR3: CASSTPLAGVRETQYF. CDR3 sequence (DNA): TGTGCCAGCAGTACCCCACTAGCGGGGGTACGAGAGACCCAGTACTTC. This chain links TRBV6-2 or TRBV6-3 with TRBJ2-5, with 11 bases lining up with TRBD2. CDR1 is MNHEY and CDR2 is SVGEGT in the germline V gene. V gave up 5 bases and J gave up 4 bases; unmatched junction bases: 9. The CDR3 loop spans 16 amino acids.

The chain links TRBV6-1 to TRBJ2-3; D remains ambiguous. CDR1 and CDR2 (germline): MNHNS, SASEGT. The V gene lost 6 bases and the J gene lost 2 bases, with 12 bases spanning the gap. The CDR3 is 14 amino acids. CDR3 sequence (DNA): TGTGCCAGCAGAGTAAATAGGGACACAGATACGCAGTATTTT. It specifies CASRVNRDTDTQYF.

V and J are TRBV5-1 and TRBJ1-4; D is unclear. CDR1 and CDR2 from the germline V gene are SGHRS and YFSETQ. V lost 0 bases, J lost 3 bases, and 12 bases lay in between. This CDR3 is 16 amino acids long. CDR3 loop: CASSLAPAGPNEKLFF. DNA of the CDR3: TGCGCCAGCAGCTTGGCCCCGGCAGGTCCTAATGAAAAACTGTTTTTT.

In its sample, this clonotype was seen a few times. This sequence joins TRBV20-1 and TRBJ2-5; D gene ambiguous. The CDR3 runs 13 residues. Germline CDR1 DFQATT, CDR2 SNEGSKA (reference sequence). Trimming cost V 1 base and J 4 bases, with 10 bases left between them. DNA of the CDR3: TGCAGTGCTAGAGGGCTAGTTGGAGAGACCCAGTACTTC. The encoded protein is CSARGLVGETQYF.

This chain uses TRBV29-1 with TRBJ2-4, with a tentative D call TRBD1 (6 bases). This CDR3 comprises 11 residues. Trimming removed 7 bases from V and 7 bases from J, with 11 bases in between. Germline CDR1 and CDR2: SQVTM and ANQGSEA. The CDR3 DNA reads as TGCAGCGCACAGGGTGGGAACATTCAGTACTTC. It encodes CSAQGGNIQYF.

V and J are TRBV12-3 or TRBV12-4 and TRBJ1-5, with 8 positions matching TRBD1. The CDR3 sequence is 15 residues long. Trimming removed 1 base from V and 4 bases from J; junction bases left unmatched: 3. The CDR3 DNA follows: TGTGCCAGCAGTTTAGGACAGGGGACGAATCAGCCCCAGCATTTT. It encodes CASSLGQGTNQPQHF.

This clonotype was seen a handful of times. The chain joins TRBV4-2 to TRBJ2-5; tentative D call: TRBD1 (6 bases). V lost 0 bases, J lost 5 bases, and 19 bases lay in between. Per germline, CDR1 LGHNA and CDR2 YNFKEQ. The CDR3 is 17 amino acids. The CDR3 here is CASSQEAFGQSIETQYF. For the CDR3, the DNA is TGTGCCAGCAGCCAAGAGGCGTTTGGACAGAGTATCGAGACCCAGTACTTC.

The V gene is TRBV5-8, the J gene TRBJ2-5, with D possibly called TRBD1 or TRBD2 (5 bases each). Germline V gene lookup returns CDR1 SGHTS and CDR2 YDEGEE. Trimming left V 4 bases short and J 7 bases short, with 14 bases between. There are 13 residues in the CDR3. The CDR3 DNA reads as TGTGCCAGCAGCACGGGACGGGCGGGGACCCAGTACTTC. It encodes CASSTGRAGTQYF.

This chain joins TRBV7-8 and TRBJ2-5; 7 bases line up with TRBD2. J gave up 4 bases and V 2 bases, and 7 bases lay outside the gene matches. CDR3 size: 15 residues. Germline assignment: CDR1 SGHVS and CDR2 FQNEAQ. CDR3 DNA sequence: TGTGCCAGCAGCTTAACCGGGACTATTCGAGAGACCCAGTACTTC. As protein: CASSLTGTIRETQYF. Filled out from reference TRBV7-8 and TRBJ2-5, the complete variable domain reads GAGVSQSPRYKVAKRGQDVALRCDPISGHVSLFWYQQALGQGPEFLTYFQNEAQLDKSGLPSDRFFAERPEGSVSTLKIQRTQQEDSAVYLCASSLTGTIRETQYFGPGTRLLVL.